Listed below are T cell receptor beta chains from one sample, sequenced in a study of shared T cell receptors in the human thymus. TCRdb keeps only in-frame clones here, not all; method: immunoSEQ multiplex PCR. The sample lists 700,000 or so clones, 80% to 90% occurring once. The same data also contributed to another study, on human thymus T cells.

Sequencing was done on a sample of thymocytes. These receptors originate from a girl in the first two years of life with a congenital heart defect. Each CDR3 is given with its conserved first and last residue. The D gene is left open where the match is weak. Some rows have no size entry. The others give once, few or many, or a class for an expanded clone.

J gene: TRBJ1-4
clone size: -
V gene: TRBV5-8
D gene: TRBD1
CDR3 protein: CASSSSWRGHEKLFF
CDR3 DNA: TGTGCCAGCAGCTCCTCGTGGAGGGGGCACGAAAAACTGTTTTTT

J gene: TRBJ1-2
clone size: -
V gene: TRBV5-4
D gene: -
CDR3 protein: CASSFKLQGGCGYTF
CDR3 DNA: TGTGCCAGCAGCTTCAAGCTACAGGGCGGGTGTGGCTACACCTTC

J gene: TRBJ1-6
clone size: -
V gene: TRBV5-8
D gene: TRBD1
CDR3 protein: CASRLERQGGNSPLHF
CDR3 DNA: TGTGCCAGCAGACTTGAGAGACAGGGGGGAAATTCACCCCTCCACTTT

J gene: TRBJ2-2
clone size: -
V gene: TRBV7-9
D gene: -
CDR3 protein: CASSRWSQGNTGELFF
CDR3 DNA: TGTGCCAGCAGCCGCTGGTCCCAGGGTAACACCGGGGAGCTGTTTTTT

J gene: TRBJ2-5
clone size: few
V gene: TRBV15
D gene: -
CDR3 protein: CATSRFRFAQGQETQYF
CDR3 DNA: TGTGCCACCAGCAGGTTCCGGTTTGCTCAGGGTCAAGAGACCCAGTACTTC

J gene: TRBJ1-1
clone size: -
V gene: TRBV29-1
D gene: -
CDR3 protein: CSQTAQGEAFF
CDR3 DNA: TGCAGCCAGACTGCACAAGGTGAAGCTTTCTTT

J gene: TRBJ2-3
clone size: -
V gene: TRBV27
D gene: -
CDR3 protein: CASASSGGGPTDTQYF
CDR3 DNA: TGTGCCAGCGCCTCTAGTGGGGGGGGCCCTACAGATACGCAGTATTTT

J gene: TRBJ2-1
clone size: once
V gene: TRBV6-1
D gene: -
CDR3 protein: CASSESLAGEQFF
CDR3 DNA: TGTGCCAGCAGTGAGTCACTAGCTGGGGAGCAGTTCTTC

J gene: TRBJ2-3
clone size: few
V gene: TRBV5-5
D gene: TRBD1
CDR3 protein: CASRGPWTGTSTDTQYF
CDR3 DNA: TGTGCCAGCAGAGGGCCCTGGACAGGAACTAGCACAGATACGCAGTATTTT

J gene: TRBJ1-2
clone size: -
V gene: TRBV9
D gene: -
CDR3 protein: CASTPAGFTPYGYTF
CDR3 DNA: TGTGCCAGCACCCCTGCGGGGTTCACCCCCTATGGCTACACCTTC

J gene: TRBJ1-5
clone size: -
V gene: TRBV7-9
D gene: TRBD1
CDR3 protein: CASSSSLGGAPQPQHF
CDR3 DNA: TGTGCCAGCAGTTCCTCTCTAGGGGGCGCCCCTCAGCCCCAGCATTTT

J gene: TRBJ1-1
clone size: -
V gene: TRBV5-6
D gene: -
CDR3 protein: CASSLVAGRNTEAFF
CDR3 DNA: TGTGCCAGCAGCTTGGTGGCGGGGAGAAACACTGAAGCTTTCTTT

J gene: TRBJ1-2
clone size: -
V gene: TRBV25-1
D gene: -
CDR3 protein: CASSQTGDNYGYTF
CDR3 DNA: TGTGCCAGCAGTCAAACGGGAGATAACTATGGCTACACCTTC

J gene: TRBJ2-1
clone size: -
V gene: TRBV4-1
D gene: TRBD2
CDR3 protein: CASSQVSAGGPPVSDEQFF
CDR3 DNA: TGCGCCAGCAGCCAAGTTTCCGCGGGGGGGCCTCCTGTTTCGGATGAGCAGTTCTTC

J gene: TRBJ2-3
clone size: -
V gene: TRBV5-4
D gene: TRBD2
CDR3 protein: CASTREAGGPGDTQYF
CDR3 DNA: TGTGCCAGCACGAGGGAAGCGGGGGGGCCCGGAGATACGCAGTATTTT

J gene: TRBJ2-2
clone size: -
V gene: TRBV6-4
D gene: -
CDR3 protein: CASSQNFQGTDTGELFF
CDR3 DNA: TGTGCCAGCAGCCAAAATTTTCAGGGTACCGACACCGGGGAGCTGTTTTTT

J gene: TRBJ1-1
clone size: -
V gene: TRBV15
D gene: -
CDR3 protein: CATSRTVNTEAFF
CDR3 DNA: TGTGCCACCAGCAGAACAGTTAACACTGAAGCTTTCTTT

J gene: TRBJ1-1
clone size: -
V gene: TRBV30
D gene: -
CDR3 protein: CAWRLPVNTEAFF
CDR3 DNA: TGTGCGTGGAGGCTCCCGGTGAACACTGAAGCTTTCTTT